The entry below describes one T cell receptor (beta chain). Its antigen is unknown. The germline V gene encodes CDR1 LNHDA and CDR2 SQIVND (reference sequence). There are 16 residues in the CDR3. V was shortened by 5 bases and J by 4 bases, with 19 bases between the two germline ends. CD4+CD25+CD127- Tregs, CD4+CD25- non-Tregs, CD4 and CD8 cells were sorted. The repertoire was sequenced with immunoSEQ multiplex PCR; TCRdb's copy has only in-frame clones and lacks some. The sample has over 50,000 clones; around four fifths are singletons. The sample originates from a study of Tregs in tolerant kidney transplant recipients. Study observations and caveats: Expanding Tregs on activated donor B cells appeared to best identify donor-specific TCRbeta clones. Biological reproducibility was not directly addressed, but technical replication error appeared minimal. Findings come from small patient numbers and require larger validation.

This sequence joins TRBV19 and TRBJ2-3; D may be TRBD1 (6 bases). The sequence came from a human donor in good health. Sequencing was done on a sample of CD4+ T cells from blood. Written as DNA, the CDR3 is TGTGCCAGTAGTGCCGGGACAAACCTTATGGCAGATACGCAGTATTTT. Translated, it gives CASSAGTNLMADTQYF.